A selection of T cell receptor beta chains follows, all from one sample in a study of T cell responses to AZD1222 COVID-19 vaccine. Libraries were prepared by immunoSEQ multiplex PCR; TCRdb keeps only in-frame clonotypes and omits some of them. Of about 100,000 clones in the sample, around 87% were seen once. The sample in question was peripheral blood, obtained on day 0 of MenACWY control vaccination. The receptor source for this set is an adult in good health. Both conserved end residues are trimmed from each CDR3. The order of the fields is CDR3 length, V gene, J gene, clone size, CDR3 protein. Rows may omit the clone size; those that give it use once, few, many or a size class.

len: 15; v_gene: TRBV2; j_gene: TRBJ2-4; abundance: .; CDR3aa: ASSPLAGGSGTNIQY
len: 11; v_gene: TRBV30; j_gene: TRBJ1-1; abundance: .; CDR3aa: AWSVLSNTEAF
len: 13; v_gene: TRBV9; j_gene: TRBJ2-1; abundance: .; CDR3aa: ASSVGDSVYNEQF
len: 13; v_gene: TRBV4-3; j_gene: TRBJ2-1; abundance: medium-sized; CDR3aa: ASSLTRSSYNEQF
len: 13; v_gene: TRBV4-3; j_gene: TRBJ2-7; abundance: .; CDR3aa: ASSQSGTRSYEQY
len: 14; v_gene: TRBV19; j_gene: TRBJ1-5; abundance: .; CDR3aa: ASSINWDRGNQPQH
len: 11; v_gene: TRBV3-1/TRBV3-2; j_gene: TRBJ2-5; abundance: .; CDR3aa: ASSQDGRASQY
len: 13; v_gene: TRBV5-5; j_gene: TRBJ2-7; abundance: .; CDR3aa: ASSGAHWGTYEQY
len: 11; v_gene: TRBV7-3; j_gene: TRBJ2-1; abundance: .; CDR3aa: ASSFAPDNEQF
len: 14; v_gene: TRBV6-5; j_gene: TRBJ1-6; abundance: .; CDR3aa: ASSYLTGTGDSPLH
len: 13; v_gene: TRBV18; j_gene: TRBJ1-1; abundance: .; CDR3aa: ASSPPHLAGKSAF
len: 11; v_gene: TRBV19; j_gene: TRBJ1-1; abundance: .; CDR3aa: ASSPVWNTEAF
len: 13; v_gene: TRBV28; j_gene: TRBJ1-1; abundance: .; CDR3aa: ASSLLQGAETEAF
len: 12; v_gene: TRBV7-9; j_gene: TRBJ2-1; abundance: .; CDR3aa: ASSLTGVLYEQF
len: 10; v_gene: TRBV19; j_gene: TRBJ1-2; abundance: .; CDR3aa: ASSIAGDGYT
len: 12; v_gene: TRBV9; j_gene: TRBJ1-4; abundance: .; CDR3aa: ASTAGPTGEKLF
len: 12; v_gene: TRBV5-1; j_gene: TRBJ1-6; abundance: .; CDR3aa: ASSLSGVNSPLH
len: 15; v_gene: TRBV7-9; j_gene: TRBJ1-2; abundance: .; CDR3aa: ASSANKGQGDSGGYT
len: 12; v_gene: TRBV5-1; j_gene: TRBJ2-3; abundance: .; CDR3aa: ASSLAPLTDTQY
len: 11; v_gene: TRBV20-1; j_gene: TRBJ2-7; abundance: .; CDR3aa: SASSGRAGEQY
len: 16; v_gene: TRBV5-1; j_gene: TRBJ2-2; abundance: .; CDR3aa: ASSLEAGAGGKGGELF
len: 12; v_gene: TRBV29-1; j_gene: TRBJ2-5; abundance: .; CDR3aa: SARTSGSRETQY
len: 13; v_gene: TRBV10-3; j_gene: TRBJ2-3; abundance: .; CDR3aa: AISQPGQGKDTQY
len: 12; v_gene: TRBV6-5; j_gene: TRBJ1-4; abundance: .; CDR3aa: ASSQRGLNEKLF
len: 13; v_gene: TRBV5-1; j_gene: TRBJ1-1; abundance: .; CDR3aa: ASRGTELGYTEAF
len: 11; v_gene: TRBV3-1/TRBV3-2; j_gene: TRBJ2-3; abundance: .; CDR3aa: ASGTSGTDTQY
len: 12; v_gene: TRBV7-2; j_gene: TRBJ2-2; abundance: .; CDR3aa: ASSPGEGFGELF
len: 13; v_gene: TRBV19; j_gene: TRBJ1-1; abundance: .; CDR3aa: ASSALPQENTEAF
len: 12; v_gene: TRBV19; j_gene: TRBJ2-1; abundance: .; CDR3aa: ASRMTGWRSEQF
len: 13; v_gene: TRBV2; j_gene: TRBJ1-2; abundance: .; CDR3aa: ASPRGGLGNYGYT
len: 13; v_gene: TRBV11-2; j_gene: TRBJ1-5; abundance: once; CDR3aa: ASSLEGASGQPQH
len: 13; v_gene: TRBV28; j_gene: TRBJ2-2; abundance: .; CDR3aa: ASSGLAEYTGELF
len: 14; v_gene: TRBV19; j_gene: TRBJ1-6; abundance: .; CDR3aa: ASSKGGQWYNSPLH
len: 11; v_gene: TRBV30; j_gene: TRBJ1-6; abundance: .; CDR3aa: AWGTWGNSPLH
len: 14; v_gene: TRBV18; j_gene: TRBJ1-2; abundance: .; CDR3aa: ASSPQSRREGYGYT
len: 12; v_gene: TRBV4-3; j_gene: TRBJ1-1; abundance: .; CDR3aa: ASSQDWMNTEAF
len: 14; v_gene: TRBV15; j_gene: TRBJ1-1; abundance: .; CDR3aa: ATSRAPQGGGTEAF
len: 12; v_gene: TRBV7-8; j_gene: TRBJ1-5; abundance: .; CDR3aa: ASSLVAGNQPQH
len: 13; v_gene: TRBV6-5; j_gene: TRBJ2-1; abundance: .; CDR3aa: ASSYWAGGSNEQF
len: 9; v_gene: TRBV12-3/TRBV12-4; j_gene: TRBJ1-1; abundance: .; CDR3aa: ASSHRGEAF
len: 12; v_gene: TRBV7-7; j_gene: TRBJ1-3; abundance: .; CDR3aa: ASSRLGSGDTIY
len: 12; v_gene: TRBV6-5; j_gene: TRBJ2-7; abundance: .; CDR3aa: ASSPSYLFTEQY
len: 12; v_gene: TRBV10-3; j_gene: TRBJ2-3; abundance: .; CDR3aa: AIGAGLGTDTQY